Here is one T cell receptor beta chain with its context. Its cognate antigen is unknown. The CDR3 spans 19 residues. V shed 7 bases and J shed 3 bases, with 27 bases lying between them. Germline V gene lookup returns CDR1 SEHNR and CDR2 FQNEAQ (reference sequence). For nine to ten days, around 99,000 sorted CD4+ cells grew with T cell-depleted PBMCs and CEF. The sample belongs to a study of CD4 T cells in relation to SARS-CoV-2 and coronaviruses. Overall study context: ViraFEST: roughly 9-day antigen culture of PBMCs, then TCR beta CDR3 sequencing.

Findings of the study overall: The cross-reactivity analysis covered only spike protein, not other viral proteins. No donor gave both pre-pandemic and post-infection samples.

Data came from immunoSEQ multiplex PCR; TCRdb stores just in-frame clones and leaves some out. The repertoire consists of about 41,000 clones, with nearly 85% occurring once and the leading ten covering roughly 1.2%. The chain joins TRBV7-9 to TRBJ2-2, with D tentatively TRBD1 (6 bases). The sequencing sample was made of naive CD4+ T cells from PBMCs, cultured in vitro. Subset meaning: naive CD4+ T cells isolated by negative enrichment. The TCR originated in an adult with COVID-19. CDR3 sequence (DNA): TGTGCCAGCAACCGTGGGCCCCGTACCCGGGACACTTACACCGGGGAGCTGTTTTTT. Translation: CASNRGPRTRDTYTGELFF.